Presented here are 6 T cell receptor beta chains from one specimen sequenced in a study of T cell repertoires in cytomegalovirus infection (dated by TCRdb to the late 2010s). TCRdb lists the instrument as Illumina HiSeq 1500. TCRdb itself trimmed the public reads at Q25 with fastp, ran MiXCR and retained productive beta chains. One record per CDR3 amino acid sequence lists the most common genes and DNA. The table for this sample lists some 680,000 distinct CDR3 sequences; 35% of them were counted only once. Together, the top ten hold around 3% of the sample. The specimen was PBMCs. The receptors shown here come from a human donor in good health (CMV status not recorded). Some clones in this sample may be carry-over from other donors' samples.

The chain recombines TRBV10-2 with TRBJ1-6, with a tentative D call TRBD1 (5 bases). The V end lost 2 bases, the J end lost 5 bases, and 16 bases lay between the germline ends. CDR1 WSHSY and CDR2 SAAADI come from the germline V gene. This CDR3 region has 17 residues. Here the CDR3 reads CASSERGPRTDNSPLHF. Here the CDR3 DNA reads TGCGCCAGCAGTGAGAGGGGCCCTAGGACCGATAATTCACCCCTCCACTTT.

CDR3 loop: CASSPTLAGGRGETQYF. The CDR3 nucleotides are TGTGCCAGCAGCCCCACTCTAGCGGGAGGACGAGGGGAGACCCAGTACTTC. J is TRBJ2-5 and V is TRBV12-3 or TRBV12-4; 11 bases align to TRBD2. The CDR3 is 17 residues long. V shed 6 bases, J shed 5 bases, and the junction held 14 bases outside the gene matches.

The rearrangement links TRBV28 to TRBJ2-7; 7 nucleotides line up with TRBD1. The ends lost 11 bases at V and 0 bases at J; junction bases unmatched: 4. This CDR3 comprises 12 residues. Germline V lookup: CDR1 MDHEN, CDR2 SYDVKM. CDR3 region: CAWGQLSYEQYF. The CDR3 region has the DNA TGTGCCTGGGGACAGCTCTCCTACGAGCAGTACTTC.

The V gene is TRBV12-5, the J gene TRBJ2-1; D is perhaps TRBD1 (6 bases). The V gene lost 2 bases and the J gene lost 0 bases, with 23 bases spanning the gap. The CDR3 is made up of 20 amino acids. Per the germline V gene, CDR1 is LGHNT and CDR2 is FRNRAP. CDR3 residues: CASGLTLQGFTPFSYNEQFF. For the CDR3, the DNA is TGTGCTAGTGGTTTGACTTTACAGGGATTTACCCCATTCTCCTACAATGAGCAGTTCTTC.

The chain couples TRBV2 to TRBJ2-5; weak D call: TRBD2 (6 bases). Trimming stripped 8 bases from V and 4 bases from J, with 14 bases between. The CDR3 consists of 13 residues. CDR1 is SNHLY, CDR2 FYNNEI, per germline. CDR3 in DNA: TGTGCCAGCGGCCCTGGGCGGGGAGAGACCCAGTACTTC. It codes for CASGPGRGETQYF.

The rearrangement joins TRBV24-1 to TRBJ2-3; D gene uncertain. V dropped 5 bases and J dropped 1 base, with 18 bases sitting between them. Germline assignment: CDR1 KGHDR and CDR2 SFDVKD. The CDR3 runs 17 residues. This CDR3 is CATSGTYGVSGTDTQYF. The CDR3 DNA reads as TGTGCCACCAGTGGCACGTATGGAGTTTCTGGCACAGATACGCAGTATTTT.